This T cell receptor beta chain emerged from a study of healthy donors' naive CD4 and CD8 T cells. TCR libraries were built from about 500 ng of total RNA by linear amplification. TCRdb re-derived calls from the reads in MiXCR, one entry per CDR3 protein. The sample has approximately 180,000 distinct CDR3 sequences, under 85% seen once. Concerning this clonotype: Its antigen is not identified.

Study-level findings and limits: Naive CD4+ and CD8+ cells reportedly differed in usage of most V and J genes.

The CDR3 consists of 12 residues. CDR1 is SQVTM and CDR2 is ANQGSEA in the germline V gene. The trim removed 8 bases at V and 6 bases at J, leaving 9 bases unmatched. Sample: naive CD4+ and CD8+ T cells sorted from blood, pooled from several donors. The V and J genes are TRBV29-1 and TRBJ1-1; 7 bases map to TRBD1. The receptor's source is a pool of human donors in good health; the sample pools cells from several healthy donors. DNA for the CDR3: TGCAGCACAAACGACAGGGAATCTGAAGCTTTCTTT. Amino acid sequence: CSTNDRESEAFF.